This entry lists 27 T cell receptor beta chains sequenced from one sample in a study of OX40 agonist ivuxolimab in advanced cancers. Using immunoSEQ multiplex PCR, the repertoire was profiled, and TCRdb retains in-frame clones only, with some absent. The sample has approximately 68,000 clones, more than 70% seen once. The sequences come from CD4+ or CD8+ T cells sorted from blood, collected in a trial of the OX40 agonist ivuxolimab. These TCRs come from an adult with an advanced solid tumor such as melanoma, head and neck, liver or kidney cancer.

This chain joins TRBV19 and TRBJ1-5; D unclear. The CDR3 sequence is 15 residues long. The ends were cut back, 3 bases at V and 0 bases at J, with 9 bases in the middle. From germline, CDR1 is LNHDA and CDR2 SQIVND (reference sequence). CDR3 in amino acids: CASSMSRISNQPQHF. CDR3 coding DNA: TGTGCCAGTAGTATGTCTCGGATTAGCAATCAGCCCCAGCATTTT.

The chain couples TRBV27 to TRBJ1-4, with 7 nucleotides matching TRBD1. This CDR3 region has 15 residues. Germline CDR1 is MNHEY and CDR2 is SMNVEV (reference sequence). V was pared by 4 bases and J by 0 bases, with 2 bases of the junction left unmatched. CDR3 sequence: CASSWTGATNEKLFF. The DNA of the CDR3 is TGTGCCAGCAGTTGGACAGGAGCAACTAATGAAAAACTGTTTTTT.

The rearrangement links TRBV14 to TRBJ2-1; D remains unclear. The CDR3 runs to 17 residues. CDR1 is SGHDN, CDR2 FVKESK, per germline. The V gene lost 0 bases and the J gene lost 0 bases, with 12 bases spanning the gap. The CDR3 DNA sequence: TGTGCCAGCAGCCAAGAACGGCTGCTTAGCTCCTACAATGAGCAGTTCTTC. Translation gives CASSQERLLSSYNEQFF.

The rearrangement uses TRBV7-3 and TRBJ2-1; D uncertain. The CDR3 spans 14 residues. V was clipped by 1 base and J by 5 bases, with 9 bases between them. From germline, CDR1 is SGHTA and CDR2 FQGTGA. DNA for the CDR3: TGTGCCAGCAGCTTAAAGGGATGGGACAATGAGCAGTTCTTC. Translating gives CASSLKGWDNEQFF.

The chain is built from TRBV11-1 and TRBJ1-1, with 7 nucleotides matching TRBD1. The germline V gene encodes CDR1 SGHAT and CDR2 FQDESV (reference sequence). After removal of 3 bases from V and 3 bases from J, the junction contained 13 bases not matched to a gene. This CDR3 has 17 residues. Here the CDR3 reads CASSFPRQGGEHTEAFF. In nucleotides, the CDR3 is TGTGCCAGCAGCTTCCCCCGACAGGGTGGTGAACACACTGAAGCTTTCTTT.

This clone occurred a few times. This CDR3 is CASSPRKGAGETQYF. For the CDR3, the DNA is TGTGCCAGCAGCCCGAGGAAAGGGGCCGGCGAGACCCAGTACTTC. The chain joins TRBV5-4 to TRBJ2-5; TRBD1 is a possible D gene (5 bases). The CDR3 has 15 residues. CDR1 SGHNT and CDR2 YYREEE come from the germline V gene (reference sequence). The V gene lost 4 bases and the J gene lost 5 bases, with 18 bases spanning the gap.

CDR3 region: CASRSDTGSNQPQHF. The DNA of the CDR3 is TGTGCCTCGAGATCAGATACAGGGAGCAATCAGCCCCAGCATTTT. The chain links TRBV10-3 to TRBJ1-5; possible D gene TRBD1, 6 bases. This CDR3 is built from 15 residues. CDR1 is ENHRY and CDR2 is SYGVKD in the germline V gene. V was cut by 11 bases and J by 1 base, with 18 bases left in between.

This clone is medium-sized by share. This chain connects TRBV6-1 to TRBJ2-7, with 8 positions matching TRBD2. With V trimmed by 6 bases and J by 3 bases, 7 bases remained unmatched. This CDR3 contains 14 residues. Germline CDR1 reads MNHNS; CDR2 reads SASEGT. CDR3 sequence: CASSPGLALYEQYF. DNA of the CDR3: TGTGCCAGCAGCCCCGGACTAGCACTCTACGAGCAGTACTTC.

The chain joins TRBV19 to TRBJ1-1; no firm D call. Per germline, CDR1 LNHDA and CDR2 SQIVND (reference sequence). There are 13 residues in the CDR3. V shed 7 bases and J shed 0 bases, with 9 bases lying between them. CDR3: CASMGSMNTEAFF. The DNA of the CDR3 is TGTGCCAGTATGGGCAGCATGAACACTGAAGCTTTCTTT.

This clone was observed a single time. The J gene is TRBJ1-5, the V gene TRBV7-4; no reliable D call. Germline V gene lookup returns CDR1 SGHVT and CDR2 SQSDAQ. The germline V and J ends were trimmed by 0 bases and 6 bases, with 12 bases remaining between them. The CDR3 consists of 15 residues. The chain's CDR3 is CASSLALEGCQPQHF. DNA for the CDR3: TGTGCCAGCAGCTTAGCGTTGGAGGGTTGTCAGCCCCAGCATTTT.

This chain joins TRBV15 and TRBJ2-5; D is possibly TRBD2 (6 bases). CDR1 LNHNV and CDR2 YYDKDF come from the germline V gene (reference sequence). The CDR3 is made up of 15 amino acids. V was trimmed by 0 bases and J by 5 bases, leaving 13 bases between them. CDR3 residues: CATSRDSGDGETQYF. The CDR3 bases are TGTGCCACCAGCAGAGATTCGGGGGACGGGGAGACCCAGTACTTC.

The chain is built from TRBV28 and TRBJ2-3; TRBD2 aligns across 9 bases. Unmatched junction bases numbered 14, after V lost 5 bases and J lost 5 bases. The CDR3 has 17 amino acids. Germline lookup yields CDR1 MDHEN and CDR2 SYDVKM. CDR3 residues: CASSPSGWRGGVDTQYF. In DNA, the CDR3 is TGTGCCAGCAGTCCGAGCGGCTGGCGGGGGGGGGTAGATACGCAGTATTTT.

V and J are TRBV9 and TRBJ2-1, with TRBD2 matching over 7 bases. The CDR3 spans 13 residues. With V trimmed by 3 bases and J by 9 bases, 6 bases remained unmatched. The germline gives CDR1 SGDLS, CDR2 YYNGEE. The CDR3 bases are TGTGCCAGCAGCGGGGACTATTCGGGTGAGCAGTTCTTC. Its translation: CASSGDYSGEQFF.

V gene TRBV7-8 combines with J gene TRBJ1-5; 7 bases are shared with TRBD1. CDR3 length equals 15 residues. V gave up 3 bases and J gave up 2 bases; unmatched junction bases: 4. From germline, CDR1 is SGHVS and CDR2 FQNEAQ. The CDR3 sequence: CASSFTGEGNQPQHF. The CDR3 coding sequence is TGTGCCAGCAGCTTCACAGGGGAGGGCAATCAGCCCCAGCATTTT.

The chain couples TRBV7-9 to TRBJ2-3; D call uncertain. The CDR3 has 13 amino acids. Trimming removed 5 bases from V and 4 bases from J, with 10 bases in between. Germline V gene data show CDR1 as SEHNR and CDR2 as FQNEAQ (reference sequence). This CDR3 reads CASSPRGPDTQYF. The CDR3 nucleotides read TGTGCCAGCAGCCCCCGTGGGCCAGATACGCAGTATTTT. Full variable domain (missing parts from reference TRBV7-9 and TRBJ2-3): DTGVSQNPRHKITKRGQNVTFRCDPISEHNRLYWYRQTLGQGPEFLTYFQNEAQLEKSRLLSDRFSAERPKGSFSTLEIQRTEQGDSAMYLCASSPRGPDTQYFGPGTRLTVL.

Written as DNA, the CDR3 is TGTGCCAGTAGCCACGCCCGGGGCCACACAGATACGCAGTATTTT. Translation: CASSHARGHTDTQYF. The J gene is TRBJ2-3, the V gene TRBV19; D could derive from TRBD1 or TRBD2 (5 bases each). Per the germline V gene, CDR1 is LNHDA and CDR2 is SQIVND (reference sequence). This CDR3 has 15 amino acids. The V end lost 6 bases, the J end lost 2 bases, and 15 bases lay between the germline ends.

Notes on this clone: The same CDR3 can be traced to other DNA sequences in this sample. This CDR3 is CASRRDLNTEAFF. The CDR3 DNA follows: TGCGCCAGCAGACGGGATTTGAACACTGAAGCTTTCTTT. The rearrangement uses TRBV5-1 and TRBJ1-1; D uncertain. Germline V gene data show CDR1 as SGHRS and CDR2 as YFSETQ. CDR3 size: 13 residues. V was cut by 5 bases and J by 0 bases, with 8 bases left in between.

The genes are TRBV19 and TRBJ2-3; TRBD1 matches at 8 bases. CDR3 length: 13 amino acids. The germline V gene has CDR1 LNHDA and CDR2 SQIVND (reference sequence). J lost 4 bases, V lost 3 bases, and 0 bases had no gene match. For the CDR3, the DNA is TGTGCCAGTAGTATGGACAGGGCAGATACGCAGTATTTT. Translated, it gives CASSMDRADTQYF.

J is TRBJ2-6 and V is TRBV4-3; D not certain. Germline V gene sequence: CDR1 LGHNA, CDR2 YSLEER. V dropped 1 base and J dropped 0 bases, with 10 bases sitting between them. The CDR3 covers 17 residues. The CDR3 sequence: CASSQVSGLSGANVLTF. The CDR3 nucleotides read TGCGCCAGCAGCCAAGTGTCAGGCCTCTCTGGGGCCAACGTCCTGACTTTC.

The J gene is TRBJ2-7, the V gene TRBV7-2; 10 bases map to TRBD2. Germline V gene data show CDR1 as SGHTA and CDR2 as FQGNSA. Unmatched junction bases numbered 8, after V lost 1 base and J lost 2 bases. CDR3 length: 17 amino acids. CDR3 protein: CASSLGTGLATAYEQYF. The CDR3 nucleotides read TGTGCCAGCAGCTTAGGAACGGGACTAGCGACCGCCTACGAGCAGTACTTC.

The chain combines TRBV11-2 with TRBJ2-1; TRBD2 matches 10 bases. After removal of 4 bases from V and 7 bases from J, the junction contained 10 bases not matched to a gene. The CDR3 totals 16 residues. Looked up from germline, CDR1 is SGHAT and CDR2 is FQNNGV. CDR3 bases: TGTGCCAGCAGCTATTATAGCGGGGGGCTTCAAAATGAGCAGTTCTTC. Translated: CASSYYSGGLQNEQFF.

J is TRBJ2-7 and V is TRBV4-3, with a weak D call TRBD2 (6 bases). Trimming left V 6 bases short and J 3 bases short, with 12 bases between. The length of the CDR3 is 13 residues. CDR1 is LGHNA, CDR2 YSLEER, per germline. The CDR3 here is CASSPGLLYEQYF. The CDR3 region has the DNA TGCGCCAGCAGTCCGGGACTGCTCTACGAGCAGTACTTC.

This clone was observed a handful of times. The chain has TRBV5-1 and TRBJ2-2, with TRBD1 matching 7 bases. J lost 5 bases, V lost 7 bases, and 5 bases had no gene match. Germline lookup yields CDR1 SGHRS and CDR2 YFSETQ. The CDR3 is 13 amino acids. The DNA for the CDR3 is TGCGCCAGCGGGGACAGATGGACCGGGGAGCTGTTTTTT. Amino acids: CASGDRWTGELFF.

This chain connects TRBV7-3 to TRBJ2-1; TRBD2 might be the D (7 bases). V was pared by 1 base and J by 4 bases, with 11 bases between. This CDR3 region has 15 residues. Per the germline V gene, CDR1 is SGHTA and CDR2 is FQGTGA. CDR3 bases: TGTGCCAGCAGCTTAATTGCGGGGGCGTACAATGAGCAGTTCTTC. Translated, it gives CASSLIAGAYNEQFF.

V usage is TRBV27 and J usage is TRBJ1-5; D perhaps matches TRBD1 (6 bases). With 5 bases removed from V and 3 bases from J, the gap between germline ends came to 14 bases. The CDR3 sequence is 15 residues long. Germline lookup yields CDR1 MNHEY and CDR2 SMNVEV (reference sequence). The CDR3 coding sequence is TGTGCCAGCAGTGGGGACCGGACAGACAATCAGCCCCAGCATTTT. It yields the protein CASSGDRTDNQPQHF.

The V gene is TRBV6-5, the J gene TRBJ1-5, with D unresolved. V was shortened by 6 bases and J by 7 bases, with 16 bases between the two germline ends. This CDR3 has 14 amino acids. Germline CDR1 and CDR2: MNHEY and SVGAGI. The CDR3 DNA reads TGTGCCAGCAGACCCCCGGGCGCCGAACAGCCCCAGCATTTT. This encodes CASRPPGAEQPQHF.

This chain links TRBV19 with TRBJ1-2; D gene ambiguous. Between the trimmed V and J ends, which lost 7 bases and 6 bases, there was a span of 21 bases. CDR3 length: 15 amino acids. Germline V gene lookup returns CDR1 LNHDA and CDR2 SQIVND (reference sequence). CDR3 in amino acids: CASIRAEGSLNGYTF. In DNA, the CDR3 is TGTGCCAGTATCCGGGCGGAGGGTAGCCTCAATGGCTACACCTTC.